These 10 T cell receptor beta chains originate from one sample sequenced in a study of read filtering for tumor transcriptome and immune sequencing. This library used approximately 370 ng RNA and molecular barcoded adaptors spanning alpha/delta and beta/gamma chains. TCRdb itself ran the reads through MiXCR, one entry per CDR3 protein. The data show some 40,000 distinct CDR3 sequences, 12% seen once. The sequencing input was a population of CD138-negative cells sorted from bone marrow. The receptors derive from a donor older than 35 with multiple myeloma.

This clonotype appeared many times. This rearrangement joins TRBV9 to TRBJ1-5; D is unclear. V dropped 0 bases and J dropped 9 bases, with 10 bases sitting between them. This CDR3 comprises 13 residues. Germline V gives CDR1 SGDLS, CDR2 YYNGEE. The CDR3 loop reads CASSVGVSWPQHF. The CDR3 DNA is TGTGCCAGCAGCGTAGGTGTTTCATGGCCCCAGCATTTT.

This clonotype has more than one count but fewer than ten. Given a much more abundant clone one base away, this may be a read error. As DNA, the CDR3 is TGTGCCAGCAGTGCGAGTTATGGCTACGCCTTC. Amino acid sequence: CASSASYGYAF. The chain carries TRBV2 and TRBJ1-2; D call uncertain. Germline V gives CDR1 SNHLY, CDR2 FYNNEI. CDR3 length equals 11 residues.

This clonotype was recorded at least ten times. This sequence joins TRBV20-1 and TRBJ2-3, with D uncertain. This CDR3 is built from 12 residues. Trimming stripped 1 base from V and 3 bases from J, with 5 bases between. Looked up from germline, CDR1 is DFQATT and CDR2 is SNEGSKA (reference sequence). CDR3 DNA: TGCAGTGCTAGAGTGGCGACAGATACGCAGTATTTT. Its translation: CSARVATDTQYF.

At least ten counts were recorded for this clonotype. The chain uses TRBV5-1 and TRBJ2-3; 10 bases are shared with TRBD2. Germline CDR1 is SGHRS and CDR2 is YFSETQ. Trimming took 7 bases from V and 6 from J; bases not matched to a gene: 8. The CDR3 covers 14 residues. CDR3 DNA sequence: TGCGCCAGCCGCCAGCGGGGGGGCCAGGATACGCAGTATTTT. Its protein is CASRQRGGQDTQYF.

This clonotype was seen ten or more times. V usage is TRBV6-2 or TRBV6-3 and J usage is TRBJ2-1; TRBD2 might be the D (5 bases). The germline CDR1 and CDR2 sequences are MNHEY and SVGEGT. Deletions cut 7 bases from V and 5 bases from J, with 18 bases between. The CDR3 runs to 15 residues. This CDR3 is CASTPGRRADNEQFF. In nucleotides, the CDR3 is TGTGCCAGCACCCCCGGAAGGCGGGCTGACAATGAGCAGTTCTTC.

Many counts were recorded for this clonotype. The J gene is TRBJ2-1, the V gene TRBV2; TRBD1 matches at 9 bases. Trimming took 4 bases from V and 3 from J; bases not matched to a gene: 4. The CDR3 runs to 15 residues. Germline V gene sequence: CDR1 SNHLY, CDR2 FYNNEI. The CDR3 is CASSVDRGGYNEQFF. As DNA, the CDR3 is TGTGCCAGCAGTGTTGACAGGGGGGGCTACAATGAGCAGTTCTTC. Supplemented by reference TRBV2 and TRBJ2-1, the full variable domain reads EPEVTQTPSHQVTQMGQEVILRCVPISNHLYFYWYRQILGQKVEFLVSFYNNEISEKSEIFDDQFSVERPDGSNFTLKIRSTKLEDSAMYFCASSVDRGGYNEQFFGPGTRLTVL.

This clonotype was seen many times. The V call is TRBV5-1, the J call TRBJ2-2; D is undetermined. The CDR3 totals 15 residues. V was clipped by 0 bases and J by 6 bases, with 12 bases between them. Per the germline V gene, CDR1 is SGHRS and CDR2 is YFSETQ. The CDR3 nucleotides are TGCGCCAGCAGCTTGGCCGTGCCATCCGCCGGGGAGCTGTTTTTT. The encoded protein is CASSLAVPSAGELFF. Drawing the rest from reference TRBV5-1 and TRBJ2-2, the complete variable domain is KAGVTQTPRYLIKTRGQQVTLSCSPISGHRSVSWYQQTPGQGLQFLFEYFSETQRNKGNFPGRFSGRQFSNSRSEMNVSTLELGDSALYLCASSLAVPSAGELFFGEGSRLTVL.

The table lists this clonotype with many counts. In nucleotides, the CDR3 is TGTGCCAGCAGCCAGGCCGCGGGACCCAGGAGCCGGGAGCAGTACTTC. As protein: CASSQAAGPRSREQYF. The V gene is TRBV3-1, the J gene TRBJ2-7, with D maybe TRBD2 (6 bases). V lost 3 bases and J lost 7, with 22 bases in between. Germline CDR1 LGHDT, CDR2 YNNKEL (reference sequence). The CDR3 contains 16 residues.

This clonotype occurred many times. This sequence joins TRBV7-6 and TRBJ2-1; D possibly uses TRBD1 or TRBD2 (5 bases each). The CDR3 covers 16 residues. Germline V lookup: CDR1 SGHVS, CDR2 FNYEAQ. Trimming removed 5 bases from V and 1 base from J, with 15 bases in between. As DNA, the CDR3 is TGTGCCAGCAGCCCCTCGAGGGGTTCATCCTACAATGAGCAGTTCTTC. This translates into CASSPSRGSSYNEQFF.

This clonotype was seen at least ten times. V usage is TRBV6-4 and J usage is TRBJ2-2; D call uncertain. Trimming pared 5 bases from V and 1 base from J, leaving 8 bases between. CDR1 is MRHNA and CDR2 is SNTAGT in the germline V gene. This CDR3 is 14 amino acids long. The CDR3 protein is CASSLDRNTGELFF. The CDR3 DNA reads TGTGCCAGCAGTTTAGACCGGAACACCGGGGAGCTGTTTTTT.